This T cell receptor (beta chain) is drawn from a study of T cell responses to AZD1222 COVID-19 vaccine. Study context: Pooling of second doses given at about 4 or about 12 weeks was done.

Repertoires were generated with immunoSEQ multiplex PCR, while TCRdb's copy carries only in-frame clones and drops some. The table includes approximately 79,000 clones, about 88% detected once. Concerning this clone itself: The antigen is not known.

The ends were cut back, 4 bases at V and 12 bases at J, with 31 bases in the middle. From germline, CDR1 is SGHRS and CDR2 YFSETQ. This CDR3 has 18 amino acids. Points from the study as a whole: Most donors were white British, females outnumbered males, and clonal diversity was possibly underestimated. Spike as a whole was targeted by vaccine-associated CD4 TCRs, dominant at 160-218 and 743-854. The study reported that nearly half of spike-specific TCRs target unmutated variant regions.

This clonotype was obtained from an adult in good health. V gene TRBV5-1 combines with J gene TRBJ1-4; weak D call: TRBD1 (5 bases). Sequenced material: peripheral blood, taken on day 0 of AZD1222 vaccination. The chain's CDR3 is CASSPGAVTQAIPRELFF. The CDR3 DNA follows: TGCGCCAGCAGCCCCGGGGCAGTCACTCAGGCCATTCCTCGGGAACTGTTTTTT.